This T cell receptor (beta chain) emerged from a study of blood T cell repertoires in COVID-19. Looking at the study overall: Acute and convalescent COVID-19 samples came from the United States, Italy and Spain.

Profiling relied on immunoSEQ multiplex PCR, and the TCRdb table lists in-frame clones only, not all of them. The sample holds roughly 200,000 clones, 85% seen once. The study assigned cohorts using participant-reported clinical history. The clonotype comes from a man in his forties or fifties who had recovered from COVID-19. Sample: PBMCs or T cells enriched from blood (not recorded which).

This CDR3 reads CASSLGLAGVGETQYF. DNA for the CDR3: TGTGCCAGCAGCTTAGGCCTAGCGGGAGTAGGGGAGACCCAGTACTTC. The chain links TRBV7-3 to TRBJ2-5; 10 nucleotides agree with TRBD2. CDR3 length: 16 amino acids. Losses at the gene ends were 2 bases for V and 5 bases for J; bases not matched to a gene: 8. CDR1 SGHTA and CDR2 FQGTGA come from the germline V gene.